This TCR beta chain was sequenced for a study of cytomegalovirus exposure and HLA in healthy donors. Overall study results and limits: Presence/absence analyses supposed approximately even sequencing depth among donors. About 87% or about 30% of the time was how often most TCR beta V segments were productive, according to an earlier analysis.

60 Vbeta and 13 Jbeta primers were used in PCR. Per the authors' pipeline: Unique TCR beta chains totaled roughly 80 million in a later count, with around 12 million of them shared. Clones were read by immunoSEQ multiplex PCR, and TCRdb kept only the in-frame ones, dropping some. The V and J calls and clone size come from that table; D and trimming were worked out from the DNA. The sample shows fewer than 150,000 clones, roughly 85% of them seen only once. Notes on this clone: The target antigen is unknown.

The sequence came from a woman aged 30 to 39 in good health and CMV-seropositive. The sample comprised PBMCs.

CDR3 residues: CASSLTNTGELFF. Here the CDR3 DNA reads TGTGCCAGCAGCCTGACAAACACCGGGGAGCTGTTTTTT. The genes are TRBV7-9 and TRBJ2-2; no reliable D call. Trimming stripped 5 bases from V and 2 bases from J, with 6 bases between. Per the germline V gene, CDR1 is SEHNR and CDR2 is FQNEAQ (reference sequence). The CDR3 consists of 13 residues.